This T cell receptor (beta chain) was found in a study of T cells after yellow fever vaccination. TCRdb used MiXCR to reprocess the 5' RACE reads, holding one entry per CDR3 protein. Of some 200,000 distinct CDR3 sequences listed, more than 3% are singletons. The ends lost 2 bases at V and 7 bases at J; junction bases unmatched: 6. This CDR3 has 14 amino acids. The germline V gene has CDR1 GTSNPN and CDR2 SVGIG (reference sequence). As regards this clonotype: Its cognate antigen is unknown.

Study-wide results and caveats: Subsequent booster samples again held most clones from primary vaccination (96% CD4, about 90% CD8).

Sequencing used CD4+ T cells sorted from PBMCs, obtained 10 days after the yellow fever booster vaccination. The receptor comes from a man in his late teens or twenties who received the YFV17D yellow fever vaccine. The chain is built from TRBV30 and TRBJ2-1, with 9 bases fitting TRBD2. The CDR3 DNA is TGTGCCTGGAGTCCGGGACTAGCCCTAAATGAGCAGTTCTTC. Encoded protein: CAWSPGLALNEQFF.